The 3 T cell receptor beta chains below come from one sample, sequenced in a study of cytomegalovirus exposure and HLA in healthy donors. It was with 60 Vbeta and 13 Jbeta primers that the PCR ran. This table comes from immunoSEQ multiplex PCR, and its TCRdb copy is limited to in-frame clones, with some not included. The sample includes roughly 160,000 clones, more than 60% of them seen just once. Sequenced sample: PBMCs. The receptors originated from a woman between 45 and 60 years old in good health and CMV-seropositive.

The sample holds a few counts of this clone. This chain connects TRBV6-5 to TRBJ2-7, with 11 bases aligning to TRBD1. With V trimmed by 0 bases and J by 5 bases, 6 bases remained unmatched. The CDR3 length is 16 residues. Germline values: CDR1 MNHEY, CDR2 SVGAGI. The CDR3 DNA is TGTGCCAGCAGTTACTCGCCGGGACAGGGGGACGACGAGCAGTACTTC. Translated, it gives CASSYSPGQGDDEQYF.

The V gene is TRBV9, the J gene TRBJ2-2; D is possibly TRBD1 (6 bases). This CDR3 is built from 15 residues. Germline V gives CDR1 SGDLS, CDR2 YYNGEE. The V and J ends lost 4 bases and 7 bases respectively, with 17 bases between them. CDR3 sequence reads: CASSSLTGRGGELFF. The CDR3 DNA reads TGTGCCAGCAGCTCACTCACAGGGCGAGGCGGGGAGCTGTTTTTT.

The J gene is TRBJ2-3, the V gene TRBV5-1; maybe TRBD2 (6 bases). The length of the CDR3 is 14 residues. V lost 4 bases and J lost 1, with 10 bases in between. Germline V gene lookup returns CDR1 SGHRS and CDR2 YFSETQ. The CDR3 spells CASSAGLGTDTQYF. The CDR3 DNA is TGCGCCAGCAGCGCGGGACTCGGCACAGATACGCAGTATTTT.